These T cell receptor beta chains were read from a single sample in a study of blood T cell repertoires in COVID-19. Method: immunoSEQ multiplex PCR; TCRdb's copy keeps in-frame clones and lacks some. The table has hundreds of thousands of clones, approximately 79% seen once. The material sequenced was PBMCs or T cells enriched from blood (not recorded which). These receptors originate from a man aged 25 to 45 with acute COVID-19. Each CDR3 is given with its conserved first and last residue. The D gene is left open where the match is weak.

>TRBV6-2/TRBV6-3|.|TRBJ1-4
CASSATGSREKLFF
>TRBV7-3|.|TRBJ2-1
CASSLISDLKYNEQFF
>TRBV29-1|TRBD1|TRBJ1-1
CSVGDRRMNTEAFF
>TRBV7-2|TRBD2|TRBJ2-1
CASSQIQAGGHEQFF
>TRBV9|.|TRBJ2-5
CASSVGPIETQYF
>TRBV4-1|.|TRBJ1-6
CASSQKQVTSPLHF
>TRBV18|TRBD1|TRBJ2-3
CASSPLGTGGTDTQYF
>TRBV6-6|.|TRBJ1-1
CASSTYGQMDTEAFF
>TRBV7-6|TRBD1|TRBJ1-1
CASTKDRGTEAFF
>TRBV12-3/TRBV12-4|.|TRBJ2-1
CASNHGVLGQFF
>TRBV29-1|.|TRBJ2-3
CSVQVTDTQYF
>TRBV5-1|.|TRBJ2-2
CASRRRGEGIGELFF
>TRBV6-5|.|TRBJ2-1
CASSSSVFEQFF
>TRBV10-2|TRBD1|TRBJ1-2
CASSTTGGIYGYTF
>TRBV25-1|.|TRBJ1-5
CASSEFGGNQPQHF
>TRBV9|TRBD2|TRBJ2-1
CASSVAQLAGFNEQFF
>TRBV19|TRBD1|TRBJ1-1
CASSPSGTGGTEAFF
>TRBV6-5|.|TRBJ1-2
CASSFRLTGGDYGYTF
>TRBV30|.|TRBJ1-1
CAWGVGRTEAFF
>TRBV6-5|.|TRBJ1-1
CAAGSGLGTEAFF
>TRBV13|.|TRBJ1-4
CASSGIRGANEKLFF
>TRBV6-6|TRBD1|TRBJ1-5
CASSYSSGTGNQPQHF
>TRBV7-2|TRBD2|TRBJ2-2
CASSLGTRTGELFF
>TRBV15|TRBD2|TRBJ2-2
CATSRGGMSGGSFTGELFF
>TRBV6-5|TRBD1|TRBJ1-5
CASSPPGGLVKPQHF
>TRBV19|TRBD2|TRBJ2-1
CASRLRGSGSGSYNEQFF